This section outlines one TCR beta chain sequence together with its context. There is no known antigen for this receptor. It has no much larger one-base neighbor in the sample; base qualities were not kept. The V end loses 0 bases and the J end loses 5 bases, and a stretch of 7 bases separates them. Inclusive of the bounding cysteine and phenylalanine, the CDR3 is 13 residues long. The sequence is cut down to CDR3 DNA, 39 bases in frame from base 1. The germline V gene yields LGHNA for CDR1 and YSLEER for CDR2. Taken with the paper, the label for treatment or condition translates to: in vitro stimulation with specific CMV peptide epitopes to enrich CMV-specific T cells. This sample stems from a study of T cell repertoires in cytomegalovirus infection (dated by TCRdb to between 2019 and 2020). The study in broad terms: Recently identified HLA-C-restricted CMV epitopes, whose presentation resists viral immunomodulation, were targeted by peptide stimulations together with well-studied HLA-B-restricted epitopes. Because public TCR beta signatures pointed to carriage of CMV infection together with the matching HLA type, the HLA type of each donor mattered for the analysis.

TCRdb lists the instrument as Illumina HiSeq 1500. The public reads were quality trimmed at Q25 with fastp and then assembled into clones with MiXCR by TCRdb, keeping productive beta chains. Merged by CDR3 protein, the rows form single entries marked with the most common genes and DNA. This sample gives about 480,000 distinct CDR3 sequences in total; roughly a third of them show up just once. Roughly 15% of the sample lies in the top ten. What the work shows at the level of the full study, not this receptor alone: In both this cohort and an independent cohort of 352 donors, the cumulative frequency of public TCR beta family members distinguished carriers of CMV infection plus the relevant HLA type. The ex vivo response was dominated by HLA-C-restricted CMV-specific TCR beta clonotypes, and the single most frequent clonotype in two of eight donors was supplied by these HLA-C-restricted clonotypes.

The clonotype was recovered from a human donor in good health (CMV status not recorded). Some clones in this sample may be carry-over from other donors' samples. The starting material was cultured PBMCs, obtained from culture after CMV antigen stimulation. The sequence joins TRBV4-3 to TRBJ2-5; the D gene lacks a confident call. The CDR3 protein sequence reads: CASSQDVGETQYF. The DNA sequence follows: TGCGCCAGCAGCCAAGATGTTGGTGAGACCCAGTACTTC.